A single sample is the source of the 24 T cell receptor beta chains below, sequenced in a study of blood T cell repertoires in COVID-19. The repertoire was sequenced with immunoSEQ multiplex PCR; TCRdb's copy has only in-frame clones and lacks some. This sample yields approximately 500,000 clones, of which 70% to 90% are seen a single time; under 8.5% belongs to the top ten. The sample consisted of peripheral blood. These receptors originate from a woman in her fifties or sixties with COVID-19, enrolled during active disease.

This clone was detected a few times. The genes are TRBV2 and TRBJ1-5; unclear D gene. CDR3 length: 12 amino acids. V shed 3 bases and J shed 5 bases, with 5 bases lying between them. CDR1 is SNHLY and CDR2 is FYNNEI in the germline V gene. The CDR3 here is CASSDPDQPQHF. Here the CDR3 DNA reads TGTGCCAGCAGTGATCCTGATCAGCCCCAGCATTTT.

This clone was seen once. The chain links TRBV19 to TRBJ2-5; 7 bases align to TRBD2. The CDR3 has 13 residues. CDR1 LNHDA and CDR2 SQIVND come from the germline V gene (reference sequence). The J segment lost 6 bases and the V segment lost 5 bases, leaving 6 bases of the junction unmatched. CDR3 amino acids: CASSPRLAQTQYF. For the CDR3, the DNA is TGTGCCAGTAGTCCCCGACTAGCCCAGACCCAGTACTTC. Using reference TRBV19 and TRBJ2-5 for the parts outside the CDR3, the full variable domain is DGGITQSPKYLFRKEGQNVTLSCEQNLNHDAMYWYRQDPGQGLRLIYYSQIVNDFQKGDIAEGYSVSREKKESFPLTVTSAQKNPTAFYLCASSPRLAQTQYFGPGTRLLVL.

V and J are TRBV9 and TRBJ1-1; no reliable D call. Germline CDR1 SGDLS, CDR2 YYNGEE. The V end lost 5 bases, the J end lost 0 bases, and 8 bases lay between the germline ends. There are 13 residues in the CDR3. CDR3 amino acids: CASSHSMNTEAFF. Written as DNA, the CDR3 is TGTGCCAGCAGTCACAGCATGAACACTGAAGCTTTCTTT.

The CDR3 nucleotides are TGTGCCAGCAGCCTACAGGGGGAAACTAATGAAAAACTGTTTTTT. This encodes CASSLQGETNEKLFF. The chain links TRBV4-2 to TRBJ1-4, with 8 bases identical to TRBD1. The CDR3 has 15 residues. CDR1 is LGHNA, CDR2 YNFKEQ, per germline. With 4 bases clipped from V and 1 base from J, the junction kept 2 bases outside the gene matches.

The chain joins TRBV6-5 to TRBJ1-1; D is ambiguous. With 7 bases removed from V and 4 bases from J, the gap between germline ends came to 13 bases. Germline V gives CDR1 MNHEY, CDR2 SVGAGI. This CDR3 has 13 amino acids. The CDR3 nucleotides are TGTGCCAGCACCCCAGGTGGGAGCACTGAAGCTTTCTTT. Translated, it gives CASTPGGSTEAFF.

The chain combines TRBV5-1 with TRBJ1-3; 7 bases fit TRBD1. The CDR3 contains 14 residues. Trimming at V came to 3 bases and at J to 6 bases, leaving 6 bases not matched to a gene. Germline lookup yields CDR1 SGHRS and CDR2 YFSETQ. The CDR3 DNA follows: TGCGCCAGCAGCTGGGGACAGAGCGAAAACACCATATATTTT. It specifies CASSWGQSENTIYF.

This sequence joins TRBV10-1 and TRBJ1-1; possible D gene TRBD1, 5 bases. CDR3 length: 16 residues. V lost 0 bases and J 1 base, leaving 12 bases between the germline ends. In germline, CDR1 is WNHNN, CDR2 SYGVQD (reference sequence). This chain's CDR3 is CASSESTKGPNTEAFF. The DNA for the CDR3 is TGCGCCAGCAGTGAGTCGACGAAGGGGCCGAACACTGAAGCTTTCTTT.

The chain carries TRBV6-2 or TRBV6-3 and TRBJ2-7; 8 bases agree with TRBD1. This CDR3 has 15 amino acids. Germline values: CDR1 MNHEY, CDR2 SVGEGT. Trimming took 5 bases from V and 0 from J; bases not matched to a gene: 6. CDR3 sequence: CASSQRGTGSYEQYF. The CDR3 region has the DNA TGTGCCAGCAGTCAGAGGGGGACAGGCTCCTACGAGCAGTACTTC.

The chain employs TRBV19 and TRBJ2-2; weak D call: TRBD1 (5 bases). The germline V and J ends were trimmed by 7 bases and 9 bases, with 12 bases remaining between them. The CDR3 length is 12 residues. Germline V lookup: CDR1 LNHDA, CDR2 SQIVND (reference sequence). The CDR3 sequence is CASTTQGRELFF. As DNA, the CDR3 is TGTGCCAGTACTACTCAGGGCCGGGAGCTGTTTTTT.

This chain uses TRBV6-5 with TRBJ2-7, with 7 positions matching TRBD2. Germline CDR1 MNHEY, CDR2 SVGAGI. The CDR3 has 14 residues. The V gene end was trimmed by 2 bases and the J gene end by 1 base; junction bases not matched to a gene: 2. The CDR3 coding sequence is TGTGCCAGCAGTTACAGCGGGAATTCCTACGAGCAGTACTTC. Translated, it gives CASSYSGNSYEQYF.

A note on this clone: The same CDR3 arises from other DNA sequences in this sample as well. This rearrangement joins TRBV6-5 to TRBJ1-2, with 9 nucleotides matching TRBD1. CDR3 length: 14 residues. V was clipped by 4 bases and J by 5 bases; unmatched bases: 5. Germline V gene sequence: CDR1 MNHEY, CDR2 SVGAGI. The CDR3 nucleotides read TGTGCCAGCAGTTCTTCCGGGACAGGGTATGGCTACACCTTC. Its protein is CASSSSGTGYGYTF.

This rearrangement joins TRBV30 to TRBJ2-5; D not resolved. Deletions cut 8 bases from V and 2 bases from J, with 15 bases between. CDR3 size: 13 residues. Germline values: CDR1 GTSNPN, CDR2 SVGIG (reference sequence). This CDR3 reads CALSSGPQETQYF. DNA for the CDR3: TGTGCCCTTTCGTCCGGTCCACAAGAGACCCAGTACTTC. The full variable domain, rest sourced from reference TRBV30 and TRBJ2-5, is SQTIHQWPATLVQPVGSPLSLECTVEGTSNPNLYWYRQAAGRGLQLLFYSVGIGQISSEVPQNLSASRPQDRQFILSSKKLLLSDSGFYLCALSSGPQETQYFGPGTRLLVL.

With regard to this clone: Sequence at one end of the junction differs from germline and may be a read error. The J gene is TRBJ1-5, the V gene TRBV6-1; TRBD1 matches at 7 bases. The germline CDR1 and CDR2 sequences are MNHNS and SASEGT. The CDR3 is made up of 14 amino acids. CDR3 protein: CASREGGNGQPQHF. In nucleotides, the CDR3 is TGTGCCAGCAGAGAAGGGGGCAATGGGCAGCCCCAGCATTTT.

The chain joins TRBV29-1 to TRBJ2-2, with D maybe TRBD1 (6 bases). The germline V gene encodes CDR1 SQVTM and CDR2 ANQGSEA. CDR3 length equals 14 residues. Trimming shortened V by 7 bases and J by 3 bases, and 15 bases separated the two germline ends. The CDR3 reads CSGRTASYTGELFF. Written as DNA, the CDR3 is TGCAGCGGTAGGACAGCTTCTTACACCGGGGAGCTGTTTTTT.

V is TRBV28 and J is TRBJ1-5, with D maybe TRBD1 (6 bases). V lost 6 bases to trimming and J lost 14 bases, with 14 bases between them. Germline CDR1 reads MDHEN; CDR2 reads SYDVKM. The CDR3 is 11 amino acids. The CDR3 protein is CASRMGHIKHF. CDR3 in DNA: TGTGCCAGCAGAATGGGACACATCAAGCATTTT.

V gene TRBV19 combines with J gene TRBJ1-5, with D possibly matching TRBD1 (5 bases). Germline V CDR1 and CDR2: LNHDA, SQIVND (reference sequence). V lost 2 bases and J lost 0, with 14 bases in between. The CDR3 extends over 17 amino acids. The CDR3 protein is CASSITGDRTSNQPQHF. The CDR3 DNA sequence: TGTGCCAGTAGTATAACGGGCGACAGAACTAGCAATCAGCCCCAGCATTTT.

The chain couples TRBV25-1 to TRBJ2-1; 7 nucleotides line up with TRBD1. The junction had 5 bases not matched to a gene; V was cut back by 5 bases and J by 4 bases. Per the germline V gene, CDR1 is MGHDK and CDR2 is SYGVNS. There are 14 residues in the CDR3. The CDR3 DNA reads TGTGCCAGCAGTAGACAGGGTACATACAATGAGCAGTTCTTC. Translation: CASSRQGTYNEQFF.

The CDR3 reads CASSYLGAGELFF. Written as DNA, the CDR3 is TGTGCCAGCAGTTACTTAGGGGCCGGGGAGCTGTTTTTT. The genes are TRBV6-5 and TRBJ2-2; D is possibly TRBD1 (5 bases). Germline CDR1 and CDR2: MNHEY and SVGAGI. The CDR3 has 13 amino acids. The V gene lost 1 base and the J gene lost 6 bases, with 6 bases spanning the gap.

This rearrangement joins TRBV9 to TRBJ2-7, with 12 bases fitting TRBD2. With 3 bases clipped from V and 7 bases from J, the junction kept 5 bases outside the gene matches. The CDR3 contains 14 residues. Germline values: CDR1 SGDLS, CDR2 YYNGEE. CDR3 bases: TGTGCCAGCAGCGCGCTAGCGGGGGGGCGGGAGCAGTACTTC. Its translation is CASSALAGGREQYF.

The V gene is TRBV24-1, the J gene TRBJ2-3; D is perhaps TRBD1 (6 bases). There are 13 residues in the CDR3. Trimming removed 12 bases at V and 0 bases at J, with 12 bases between. From germline, CDR1 is KGHDR and CDR2 SFDVKD. The CDR3 protein is CASQGSSTDTQYF. For the CDR3, the DNA is TGTGCCTCACAGGGTTCTAGCACAGATACGCAGTATTTT.

This clone appeared a single time. The rearrangement links TRBV9 to TRBJ2-1; tentative D call: TRBD2 (5 bases). There are 14 residues in the CDR3. Germline values: CDR1 SGDLS, CDR2 YYNGEE. The V and J ends lost 2 bases and 8 bases respectively, with 14 bases between them. CDR3 nucleotides: TGTGCCAGCAGCGTGGACGGAAAGAGGGATGAGCAGTTCTTC. Translated, it gives CASSVDGKRDEQFF.

This sequence joins TRBV6-1 and TRBJ2-2; 9 positions agree with TRBD2. The J segment lost 2 bases and the V segment lost 4 bases, leaving 5 bases of the junction unmatched. The CDR3 consists of 16 residues. CDR1 and CDR2 from the germline V gene are MNHNS and SASEGT. CDR3 sequence reads: CASSVGTSKNTGELFF. CDR3 sequence (DNA): TGTGCCAGCAGTGTTGGGACTAGCAAAAACACCGGGGAGCTGTTTTTT.

In nucleotides, the CDR3 is TGTGCCAGCAGCGCCCTCCGGGTTCCGGGCTACACCTTC. It yields the protein CASSALRVPGYTF. The rearrangement uses TRBV11-2 and TRBJ1-2, with D unresolved. This CDR3 has 13 residues. From germline, CDR1 is SGHAT and CDR2 FQNNGV. V lost 5 bases to trimming and J lost 8 bases, with 15 bases between them. Variable domain in full (rest from reference TRBV11-2 and TRBJ1-2): EAGVAQSPRYKIIEKRQSVAFWCNPISGHATLYWYQQILGQGPKLLIQFQNNGVVDDSQLPKDRFSAERLKGVDSTLKIQPAKLEDSAVYLCASSALRVPGYTFGSGTRLTVV.

This sequence joins TRBV6-5 and TRBJ2-5; TRBD2 might be the D (6 bases). The CDR3 is 13 amino acids. V shed 2 bases and J shed 4 bases, with 8 bases lying between them. From germline, CDR1 is MNHEY and CDR2 SVGAGI. CDR3 protein: CASSYPRGETQYF. CDR3 nucleotides: TGTGCCAGCAGTTACCCGCGGGGAGAGACCCAGTACTTC.